These 5 T cell receptor beta chains share one sample of origin, sequenced in a study of Graves' ophthalmopathy and Graves' hyperthyroidism. Using RNA transcripts, the TCR beta CDR3 regions were amplified. Scientists carried out first-round RT-PCR using HTBI primers and then a second-round multiplex PCR. TCRdb independently ran MiXCR on the multiplex PCR reads; one entry per CDR3 protein. Among 300,000 or so distinct CDR3 sequences listed, under 20% were seen once. The sample taken for sequencing was peripheral blood. The receptors were sampled from an adult man with Graves' ophthalmopathy.

This clonotype was seen repeatedly, ten times or more. V gene TRBV2 combines with J gene TRBJ1-5; TRBD1 might be the D (6 bases). V was trimmed by 3 bases and J by 5 bases, leaving 17 bases between them. The CDR3 spans 16 residues. The germline gives CDR1 SNHLY, CDR2 FYNNEI. The CDR3 region is CASSEVVDSQDQPQHF. In DNA form, the CDR3 reads TGTGCCAGCAGTGAGGTAGTGGACAGTCAAGATCAGCCCCAGCATTTT.

This clonotype was counted at least ten times. This chain links TRBV6-2 or TRBV6-3 with TRBJ2-7; 8 nucleotides match TRBD1. Germline V gene lookup returns CDR1 MNHEY and CDR2 SVGEGT. Trimming removed 6 bases from V and 7 bases from J; junction bases left unmatched: 14. The CDR3 consists of 15 residues. CDR3 in DNA: TGTGCCAGCAGCACGACAGGGGCCTACTCCGGGGAGCAGTACTTC. Protein sequence: CASSTTGAYSGEQYF.

This clonotype has more than one count but fewer than ten. The gene calls are TRBV19 and TRBJ2-7, with D maybe TRBD2 (5 bases). The CDR3 has 15 residues. CDR1 is LNHDA, CDR2 SQIVND, per germline (reference sequence). Trimming left V 3 bases short and J 0 bases short, with 12 bases between. Here the CDR3 DNA reads TGTGCCAGTAGTATTGGACTCTGGGCCTCCTACGAGCAGTACTTC. Residues: CASSIGLWASYEQYF.

This clonotype was picked up many times. The rearrangement joins TRBV2 to TRBJ1-1; no clear D. V shed 3 bases and J shed 11 bases, with 13 bases lying between them. The germline V gene encodes CDR1 SNHLY and CDR2 FYNNEI. This CDR3 comprises 12 residues. CDR3 sequence: CASSELDMRAFF. The CDR3 bases are TGTGCCAGCAGTGAGTTGGATATGAGGGCTTTCTTT.

This sequence joins TRBV28 and TRBJ2-3, with D uncertain. The germline V gene encodes CDR1 MDHEN and CDR2 SYDVKM. Between the trimmed V and J ends, which lost 5 bases and 2 bases, there was a span of 5 bases. The CDR3 extends over 12 amino acids. The CDR3 DNA reads TGTGCCAGCAGTGCGGACACAGATACGCAGTATTTT. Translation gives CASSADTDTQYF.